The 14 T cell receptor beta chains listed next were all sequenced from one sample in a study of long-term antiretroviral therapy in people with HIV. Survey-level immunoSEQ v3.0 assays were run. Only in-frame clones appear in the TCRdb table, and some are missing; sequencing was by immunoSEQ multiplex PCR. The sample lists 15,000 to 20,000 clones, 81% seen once, with about 8.2% in the top ten. The sample consisted of unsorted PBMCs, taken 0.3 years after starting antiretroviral therapy. The receptors here all came from a man aged 18-30 years with HIV.

The V and J genes are TRBV7-8 and TRBJ2-7, with D maybe TRBD2 (5 bases). Deletions cut 5 bases from V and 4 bases from J, with 18 bases between. Germline V lookup: CDR1 SGHVS, CDR2 FQNEAQ. The CDR3 totals 15 residues. CDR3 sequence (DNA): TGTGCCAGCAGCAGTTCGAGCGCGGACTGGTACGAGCAGTACTTC. Its translation is CASSSSSADWYEQYF.

The rearrangement uses TRBV7-9 and TRBJ2-2; a possible D gene is TRBD2 (5 bases). V was shortened by 8 bases and J by 3 bases, with 13 bases between the two germline ends. Germline V gene data show CDR1 as SEHNR and CDR2 as FQNEAQ (reference sequence). This CDR3 is 14 amino acids long. CDR3 DNA sequence: TGTGCCAGCCTGAGGCAGGAGGACACCGGGGAGCTGTTTTTT. Protein: CASLRQEDTGELFF.

The V call is TRBV11-2, the J call TRBJ1-3; D unclear. Deletions cut 1 base from V and 2 bases from J, with 0 bases between. Germline CDR1 and CDR2: SGHAT and FQNNGV. The CDR3 extends over 12 amino acids. The CDR3 loop reads CASSLAGNTIYF. CDR3 nucleotide sequence: TGTGCCAGCAGCTTAGCTGGAAACACCATATATTTT.

V usage is TRBV10-3 and J usage is TRBJ1-3; D gene uncertain. The CDR3 contains 13 residues. V was cut by 0 bases and J by 7 bases, with 7 bases left in between. Germline assignment: CDR1 ENHRY and CDR2 SYGVKD. The CDR3 is CAISESTRNTIYF. The CDR3, as DNA: TGTGCCATCAGTGAGTCGACGCGGAACACCATATATTTT.

This sequence joins TRBV2 and TRBJ2-7; D is perhaps TRBD1 (6 bases). Per the germline V gene, CDR1 is SNHLY and CDR2 is FYNNEI. With 5 bases removed from V and 2 bases from J, the gap between germline ends came to 10 bases. CDR3 length: 13 residues. The CDR3 here is CASSTGITYEQYV. DNA of the CDR3: TGTGCCAGCAGTACAGGGATTACCTACGAGCAGTACGTC.

This clone was observed a few times. This chain links TRBV7-2 with TRBJ2-7; a weak D match, TRBD2 (6 bases). Germline loops: CDR1 SGHTA, CDR2 FQGNSA. V dropped 6 bases and J dropped 6 bases, with 15 bases sitting between them. The CDR3 spans 13 residues. Here the CDR3 reads CASRVRGMGEQYF. The CDR3 nucleotides read TGTGCCAGCAGGGTTCGGGGGATGGGCGAGCAGTACTTC.

The chain recombines TRBV11-1 with TRBJ2-5; D gene ambiguous. The V and J ends lost 5 bases and 7 bases respectively, with 8 bases between them. The length of the CDR3 is 11 residues. Germline V gene lookup returns CDR1 SGHAT and CDR2 FQDESV (reference sequence). As DNA, the CDR3 is TGTGCCAGCAGCCCCCCTCGGACCCAGTACTTC. Its translation is CASSPPRTQYF.

The chain carries TRBV10-1 and TRBJ2-1, with 10 bases aligning to TRBD2. Germline-derived CDR1 and CDR2 are WNHNN and SYGVQD (reference sequence). V shed 3 bases, J shed 6 bases, and the junction held 5 bases outside the gene matches. The CDR3 has 15 residues. The CDR3 sequence is CASSDPGTSANEQFF. The CDR3 DNA sequence: TGCGCCAGCAGTGATCCCGGGACTAGCGCCAATGAGCAGTTCTTC.

CDR3 residues: CASSYSGQQETQYF. The CDR3 region has the DNA TGTGCCAGCAGTTACTCGGGACAACAAGAGACCCAGTACTTC. The chain uses TRBV6-5 and TRBJ2-5, with a possible D match to TRBD1 (6 bases). CDR3 length: 14 residues. V dropped 0 bases and J dropped 2 bases, with 7 bases sitting between them. CDR1 and CDR2 from the germline V gene are MNHEY and SVGAGI.

The V call is TRBV5-1, the J call TRBJ2-3; a possible D gene is TRBD2 (5 bases). CDR3 length: 17 residues. CDR1 is SGHRS, CDR2 YFSETQ, per germline. V was clipped by 2 bases and J by 0 bases, with 16 bases between them. This chain's CDR3 is CASSFLGVPSSTDTQYF. The CDR3 bases are TGCGCCAGCAGCTTCCTGGGAGTACCCTCTAGCACAGATACGCAGTATTTT. The full variable domain, with the rest looked up from reference TRBV5-1 and TRBJ2-3, is KAGVTQTPRYLIKTRGQQVTLSCSPISGHRSVSWYQQTPGQGLQFLFEYFSETQRNKGNFPGRFSGRQFSNSRSEMNVSTLELGDSALYLCASSFLGVPSSTDTQYFGPGTRLTVL.

The chain combines TRBV25-1 with TRBJ2-2; 9 bases are a match to TRBD1. The ends lost 6 bases at V and 6 bases at J; junction bases unmatched: 11. Germline V gene data show CDR1 as MGHDK and CDR2 as SYGVNS. The CDR3 totals 16 residues. The CDR3, as DNA: TGTGCCAGCAGGGAAAGGGGGACAGGGTTCTCCGGGGAGCTGTTTTTT. Translated: CASRERGTGFSGELFF.

The V call is TRBV5-6, the J call TRBJ1-5; tentatively, D is TRBD1 (6 bases). Germline lookup yields CDR1 SGHDT and CDR2 YYEEEE. Trimming removed 4 bases at V and 0 bases at J, with 11 bases between. The CDR3 runs 15 residues. CDR3 loop: CASSAGVGSNQPQHF. The CDR3 coding sequence is TGTGCCAGCAGCGCAGGGGTAGGTAGCAATCAGCCCCAGCATTTT.

The rearrangement joins TRBV5-1 to TRBJ2-5; a possible D gene is TRBD2 (6 bases). This CDR3 spans 15 amino acids. Germline V gene lookup returns CDR1 SGHRS and CDR2 YFSETQ. Trimming removed 3 bases from V and 3 bases from J, with 15 bases in between. CDR3 nucleotide sequence: TGCGCCAGCAGCTCAGGCCGGGACTGGGAAGAGACCCAGTACTTC. This codes for CASSSGRDWEETQYF.

The chain carries TRBV6-5 and TRBJ1-2; D is undetermined. The CDR3 totals 11 residues. From germline, CDR1 is MNHEY and CDR2 SVGAGI. V was pared by 3 bases and J by 8 bases, with 7 bases between. CDR3: CASSYGGGYTF. The CDR3 DNA reads TGTGCCAGCAGTTATGGTGGGGGCTACACCTTC.